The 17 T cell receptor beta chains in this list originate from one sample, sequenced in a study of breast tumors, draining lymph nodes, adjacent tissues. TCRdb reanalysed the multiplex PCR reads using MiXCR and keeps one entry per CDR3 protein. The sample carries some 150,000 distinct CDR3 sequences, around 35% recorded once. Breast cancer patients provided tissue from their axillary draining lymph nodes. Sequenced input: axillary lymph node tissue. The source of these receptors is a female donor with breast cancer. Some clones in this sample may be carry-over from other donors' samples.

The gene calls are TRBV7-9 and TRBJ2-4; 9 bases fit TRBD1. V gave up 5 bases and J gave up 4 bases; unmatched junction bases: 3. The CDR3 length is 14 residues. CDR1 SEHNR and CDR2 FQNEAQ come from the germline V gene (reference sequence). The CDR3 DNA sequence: TGTGCCAGCAGCCCGGGACAGGGTAAAAACATTCAGTACTTC. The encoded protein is CASSPGQGKNIQYF.

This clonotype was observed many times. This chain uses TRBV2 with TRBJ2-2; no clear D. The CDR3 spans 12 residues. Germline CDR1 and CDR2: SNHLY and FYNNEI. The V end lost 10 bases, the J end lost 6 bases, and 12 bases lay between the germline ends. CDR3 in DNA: TGTGCCATGGTCACAAGTGCCGGGGAGCTGTTTTTT. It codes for CAMVTSAGELFF. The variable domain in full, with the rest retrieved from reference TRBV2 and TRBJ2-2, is EPEVTQTPSHQVTQMGQEVILRCVPISNHLYFYWYRQILGQKVEFLVSFYNNEISEKSEIFDDQFSVERPDGSNFTLKIRSTKLEDSAMYFCAMVTSAGELFFGEGSRLTVL.

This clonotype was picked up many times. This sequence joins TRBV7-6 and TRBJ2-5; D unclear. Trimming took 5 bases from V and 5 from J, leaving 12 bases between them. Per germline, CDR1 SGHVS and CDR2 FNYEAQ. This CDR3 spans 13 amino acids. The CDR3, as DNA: TGTGCCAGCAGCCCCTCTGGAGAGGAGACCCAGTACTTC. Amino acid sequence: CASSPSGEETQYF.

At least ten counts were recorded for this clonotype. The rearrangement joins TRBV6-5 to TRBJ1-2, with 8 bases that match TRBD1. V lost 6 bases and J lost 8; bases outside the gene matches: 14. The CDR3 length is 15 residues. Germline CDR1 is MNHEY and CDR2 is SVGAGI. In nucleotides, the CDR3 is TGTGCCAGCAGAAGGGACAGGTTGAATATAGGCGGCTACACCTTC. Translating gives CASRRDRLNIGGYTF.

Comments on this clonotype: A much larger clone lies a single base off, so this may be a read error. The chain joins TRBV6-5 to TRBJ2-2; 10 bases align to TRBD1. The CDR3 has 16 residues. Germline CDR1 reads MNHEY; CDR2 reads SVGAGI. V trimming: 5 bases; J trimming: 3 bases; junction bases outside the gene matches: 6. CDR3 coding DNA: TGTGCCAGCAGTCACACGGACAGGGGGTACACCGGGGAGCTGTTTTTT. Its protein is CASSHTDRGYTGELFF.

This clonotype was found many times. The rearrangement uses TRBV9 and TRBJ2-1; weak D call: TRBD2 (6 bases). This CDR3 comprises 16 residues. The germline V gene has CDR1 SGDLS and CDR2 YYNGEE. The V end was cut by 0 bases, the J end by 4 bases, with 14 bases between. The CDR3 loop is CASSVGGDLRYNEQFF. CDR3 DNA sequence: TGTGCCAGCAGCGTAGGGGGGGACCTCCGATACAATGAGCAGTTCTTC.

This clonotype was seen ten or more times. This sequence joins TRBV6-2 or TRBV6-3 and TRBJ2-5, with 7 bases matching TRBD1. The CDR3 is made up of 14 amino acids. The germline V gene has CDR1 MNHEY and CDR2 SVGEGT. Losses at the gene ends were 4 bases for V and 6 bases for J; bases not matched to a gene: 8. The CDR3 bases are TGTGCCAGCAGTTGGGGACAGCCCCAGAAGACCCAGTACTTC. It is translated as CASSWGQPQKTQYF.

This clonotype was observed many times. The CDR3 DNA reads TGTGCCAGCAGACGACCACTTCCCTACAATGAGCAGTTCTTC. Its protein is CASRRPLPYNEQFF. V usage is TRBV6-5 and J usage is TRBJ2-1; no definite D call. V dropped 6 bases and J dropped 2 bases, with 11 bases sitting between them. Germline-derived CDR1 and CDR2 are MNHEY and SVGAGI. This CDR3 has 14 residues.

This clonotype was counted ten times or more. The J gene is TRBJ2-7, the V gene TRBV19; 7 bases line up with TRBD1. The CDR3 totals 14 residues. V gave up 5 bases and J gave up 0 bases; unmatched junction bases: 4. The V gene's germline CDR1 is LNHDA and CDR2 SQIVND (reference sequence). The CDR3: CASSLRDSSYEQYF. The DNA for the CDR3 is TGTGCCAGTAGTCTAAGGGACAGCTCCTACGAGCAGTACTTC.

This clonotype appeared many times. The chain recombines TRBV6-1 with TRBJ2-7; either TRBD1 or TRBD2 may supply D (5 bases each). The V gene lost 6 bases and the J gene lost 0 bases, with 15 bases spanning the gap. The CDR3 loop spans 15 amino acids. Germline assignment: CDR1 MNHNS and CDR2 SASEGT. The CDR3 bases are TGTGCCAGCAGGATGGGACCCGCGAGCTCCTACGAGCAGTACTTC. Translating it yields CASRMGPASSYEQYF.

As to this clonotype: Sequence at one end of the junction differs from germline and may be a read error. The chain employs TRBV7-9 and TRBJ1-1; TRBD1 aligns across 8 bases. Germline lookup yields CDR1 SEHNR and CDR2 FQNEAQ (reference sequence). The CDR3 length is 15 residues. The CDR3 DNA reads TGTGCAAGCAGCACACCCTCGGACAGGGCCACTGAAGCTTTCTTT. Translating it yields CASSTPSDRATEAFF.

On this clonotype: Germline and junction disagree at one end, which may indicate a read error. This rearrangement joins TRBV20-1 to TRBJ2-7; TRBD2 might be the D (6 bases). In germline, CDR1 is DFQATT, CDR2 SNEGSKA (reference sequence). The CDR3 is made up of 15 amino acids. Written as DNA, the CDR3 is TGCAGCGCTAGAGCTGGGGCTGGGGGGTTTCGAGAGCAGTGCTTC. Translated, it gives CSARAGAGGFREQCF.

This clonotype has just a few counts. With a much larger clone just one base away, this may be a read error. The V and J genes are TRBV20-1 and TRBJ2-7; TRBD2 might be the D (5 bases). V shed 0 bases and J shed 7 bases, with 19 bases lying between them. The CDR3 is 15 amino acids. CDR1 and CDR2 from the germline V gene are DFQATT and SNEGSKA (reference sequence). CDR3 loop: CSARDIQASPGEQYF. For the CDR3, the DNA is TGCAGTGCTAGAGATATCCAGGCCAGCCCGGGAGAGCAGTACTTC.

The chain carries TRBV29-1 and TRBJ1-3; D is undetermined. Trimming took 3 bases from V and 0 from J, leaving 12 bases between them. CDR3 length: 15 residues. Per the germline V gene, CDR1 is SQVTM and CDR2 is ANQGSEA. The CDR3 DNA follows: TGCAGCGTTGAGGATCGCCCGGACTCTGGAAACACCATATATTTT. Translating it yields CSVEDRPDSGNTIYF. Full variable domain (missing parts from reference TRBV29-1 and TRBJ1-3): SAVISQKPSRDICQRGTSLTIQCQVDSQVTMMFWYRQQPGQSLTLIATANQGSEATYESGFVIDKFPISRPNLTFSTLTVSNMSPEDSSIYLCSVEDRPDSGNTIYFGEGSWLTVV.

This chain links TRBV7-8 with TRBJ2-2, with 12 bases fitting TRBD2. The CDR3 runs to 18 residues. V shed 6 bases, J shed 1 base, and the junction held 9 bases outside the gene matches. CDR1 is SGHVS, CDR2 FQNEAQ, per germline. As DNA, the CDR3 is TGTGCCAGCAGGCCCATAGCGGGACTAGCGGGGAACACCGGGGAGCTGTTTTTT. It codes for CASRPIAGLAGNTGELFF. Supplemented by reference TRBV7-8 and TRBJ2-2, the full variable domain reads GAGVSQSPRYKVAKRGQDVALRCDPISGHVSLFWYQQALGQGPEFLTYFQNEAQLDKSGLPSDRFFAERPEGSVSTLKIQRTQQEDSAVYLCASRPIAGLAGNTGELFFGEGSRLTVL.

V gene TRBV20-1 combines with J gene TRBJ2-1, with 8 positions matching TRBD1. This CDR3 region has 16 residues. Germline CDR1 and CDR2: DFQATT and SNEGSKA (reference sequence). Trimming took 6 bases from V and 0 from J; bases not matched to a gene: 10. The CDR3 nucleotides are TGCAGTGCACCATCCCGACAGGGGTACTCCTACAATGAGCAGTTCTTC. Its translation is CSAPSRQGYSYNEQFF.

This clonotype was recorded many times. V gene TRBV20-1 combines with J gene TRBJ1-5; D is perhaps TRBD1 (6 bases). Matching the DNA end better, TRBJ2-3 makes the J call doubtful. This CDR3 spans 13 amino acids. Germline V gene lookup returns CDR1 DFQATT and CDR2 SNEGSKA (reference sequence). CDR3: CSARLQGDQPQYF. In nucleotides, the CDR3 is TGCAGTGCTAGGTTACAGGGTGATCAGCCCCAGTATTTT.